These T cell receptor beta chains were read from a single sample in a study of response to subunit inactivated influenza vaccine. TCRdb reprocessed the RT-PCR reads via MiXCR and lists one record per CDR3 protein. The sample shows roughly 760,000 distinct CDR3 sequences, 21% of them seen only once. Sequenced material: PBMCs from blood, taken 5 days after vaccination. The receptors were sampled from a man aged 45-65 years who received an inactivated influenza vaccine. CDR3s include the opening cysteine and the closing phenylalanine or tryptophan. Each record gives: J gene, D gene, clone size, V gene, CDR3 DNA, CDR3 protein. D genes are given only for firm matches. Not every row has a clone size; where given, it reads once, few, many or a size class.

TRBJ2-3 . . TRBV6-5 TGTGCCAGCAGTTATTCCCCCATAGGCACAGATACGCAGTATTTT CASSYSPIGTDTQYF
TRBJ1-6 . few TRBV7-2 TGTGCCAGCAGCCGCTACAGGGCCCCTAATTCACCCCTCCACTTT CASSRYRAPNSPLHF
TRBJ1-6 TRBD1 few TRBV4-3 TGCGCCAGCAGCCAAGGGGACAGGGCTTATTCACCCCTCCACTTT CASSQGDRAYSPLHF
TRBJ2-1 TRBD2 . TRBV4-2 TGTGCCAGCAGCCAAGCGGTTCGGCGGGGGGCTTACAATGAGCAGTTCTTC CASSQAVRRGAYNEQFF
TRBJ1-2 . few TRBV20-1 TGCAGTGCTCCTGACCTGGGCAACTATGGCTACACCTTC CSAPDLGNYGYTF
TRBJ2-7 . few TRBV20-1 TGCAGTGCTCAGAGCCTTACAGAGTACGAGCAGTACTTC CSAQSLTEYEQYF
TRBJ2-7 TRBD1 few TRBV6-2/TRBV6-3 TGTGCCAGCAGTCGACAGGGGGGGACCTACGAGCAGTACTTC CASSRQGGTYEQYF
TRBJ2-2 TRBD1 . TRBV6-1 TGTGCCAGCTCCGGGACAGTGTTACGCCCGGTGGACACCGGGGAGCTGTTTTTT CASSGTVLRPVDTGELFF
TRBJ2-1 . many TRBV7-2 TGTGCCAGCAGCTTAGCCCTCCATGGGAATGAGCAGTTCTTC CASSLALHGNEQFF
TRBJ2-2 . few TRBV12-3/TRBV12-4 TGTGCCAGCAGTCCCGGACCTGGGTCTCTATTTTTT CASSPGPGSLFF
TRBJ2-7 TRBD2 . TRBV7-2 TGTGCCAGCACCGCTCTAGCGGGAGCCGGATCTGGGGTCAACGAGCAGTACTTC CASTALAGAGSGVNEQYF
TRBJ1-2 . few TRBV28 TGTGCCAGCACGGCCAGGGGCTATAACTATGGCTACACCTTC CASTARGYNYGYTF
TRBJ1-5 . many TRBV6-2/TRBV6-3 TGTGCCAGCAGTTTGCAGCTTAATAGCAATCAGCCCCAGCATTTT CASSLQLNSNQPQHF
TRBJ1-1 . few TRBV6-2/TRBV6-3 TGTGCCAGCAGTTACCGGACAGCCCTTACTGAAGCTTTCTTT CASSYRTALTEAFF
TRBJ2-7 TRBD2 . TRBV29-1 TGCAGCGTTGCGCCGGGACTAGCGGGACCCTACGAGCAGTACTTC CSVAPGLAGPYEQYF
TRBJ2-3 . . TRBV18 TGTGCCAGCTCAGCGGACAGTCGAAAGGATACGCAGTATTTT CASSADSRKDTQYF
TRBJ2-1 . few TRBV11-2 TGTGCCAGCAGCAGACTCCTACAGGGCCATGAGCAGTTCTTC CASSRLLQGHEQFF
TRBJ2-7 . . TRBV7-2 TGTGCCAGCAGCTTAACGCCGGCTAGTTCTTACGAGCAGTACTTC CASSLTPASSYEQYF
TRBJ2-7 . few TRBV9 TGTGCCAGCAGCGTAGGGAGTATCCACGAGCAGTACTTC CASSVGSIHEQYF
TRBJ1-6 TRBD1 many TRBV27 TGTGCCAGCACCCGACAGGGGGCAGCTTATCCCCTCCACTTT CASTRQGAAYPLHF
TRBJ2-2 TRBD2 many TRBV4-2 TGTGCCAGCAGCCAAGGACTAGCGGCTCACACCGGGGAGCTGTTTTTT CASSQGLAAHTGELFF
TRBJ2-5 . few TRBV11-2 TGTGCCAGCAGCTTACGTTTGGCGGAGACCCAGTACTTC CASSLRLAETQYF
TRBJ1-3 . . TRBV12-3/TRBV12-4 TGTGCCAGCAACTCGAGAAACACCATATATTTT CASNSRNTIYF
TRBJ1-1 TRBD1 few TRBV5-1 TGCGCCAGCAGCTCACAGGGGGTAGCTTTCTTT CASSSQGVAFF
TRBJ2-7 TRBD1 . TRBV24-1 TGTGCCACCAGTGAGGGGGACAGCGGATTCCACGAGCAGTACTTC CATSEGDSGFHEQYF
TRBJ1-1 . . TRBV12-3/TRBV12-4 TGTGCCAGCAGTTTAATTGGACAGATCAGCCCTTCATTT CASSLIGQISPSF
TRBJ2-1 TRBD2 few TRBV28 TGTGCCAGCAGTTTAAGGCTGGGTCGCGGGAGCTCCTACAATGAGCAGTTCTTC CASSLRLGRGSSYNEQFF
TRBJ2-1 TRBD1 many TRBV29-1 TGCAGCGTTCAAACCGGGACAGGGGTTCCCTACAATGAGCAGTTCTTC CSVQTGTGVPYNEQFF
TRBJ2-3 . . TRBV7-2 TGTGCCAGCAGTTCCGGACCGGGGGCCTCCACAGATACGCAGTATTTT CASSSGPGASTDTQYF
TRBJ2-6 . few TRBV10-3 TGTGCCATCAGAACTTCCAGGGGTGGGGCCAACGTCCTGACTTTC CAIRTSRGGANVLTF
TRBJ2-7 TRBD1 . TRBV5-5 TGTGCCAGCAGCTTAGCCGGGACAGGGGCTAGGGAGCAGTACTTC CASSLAGTGAREQYF
TRBJ1-6 . few TRBV6-8 TGTGCCAGCAGTTACTCAAAAAGGTGGAGGGCTAATTCACCCCTCCACTTT CASSYSKRWRANSPLHF
TRBJ2-3 . once TRBV4-1 TGCGCCAGCAGCCAAGCATTGGGCGGGGCCCCGACAGATACGCAGTATTTT CASSQALGGAPTDTQYF
TRBJ2-3 TRBD1 . TRBV12-3/TRBV12-4 TGTGCCCGCAGTTCAACCGGGACAGAGACCTCTGGCACAGATACGCAGTATTTT CARSSTGTETSGTDTQYF
TRBJ1-3 . . TRBV11-2 TGTGCCAGCAGCTCGGGGTCGGGCACCATATATTTT CASSSGSGTIYF
TRBJ2-7 . many TRBV7-9 TGTGCCAGCAGCCTCAGCCAGGGGAACGAGCAGTACTTC CASSLSQGNEQYF
TRBJ1-2 . few TRBV6-1 TGTGCCAGCAGTGAACGGGACGGACTAGGAGGCTACACCTTC CASSERDGLGGYTF
TRBJ1-6 . . TRBV3-1 TGTGCCAGCAGCCAAGATCCCCAGCCACCCCTCCACTTT CASSQDPQPPLHF
TRBJ2-7 TRBD2 once TRBV6-1 TGTGCCAGCACCCCTCAACTAGCGGCTCTCTACGAGCAGTACTTC CASTPQLAALYEQYF
TRBJ2-5 . few TRBV20-1 TGCAGTGCTAGAAGACTACACCAAGAGACCCAGTACTTC CSARRLHQETQYF
TRBJ2-7 . . TRBV25-1 TGTGCCAGCAGCAAGACAGAATCCTACGAGCAGTACTTC CASSKTESYEQYF
TRBJ1-2 . many TRBV29-1 TGCAGCGTTACCCCATTTTCCCAGAACTATGGCTACACCTTC CSVTPFSQNYGYTF
TRBJ2-1 . . TRBV7-2 TGTGCCAGCAGCTACGGAAGGGGCTCCTACAATGAGCAGTTCTTC CASSYGRGSYNEQFF
TRBJ2-1 . few TRBV20-1 TGCAGTGCTAGAGAGGACTCCTACAATGAGCAGTTCTTC CSAREDSYNEQFF
TRBJ1-2 TRBD1 few TRBV12-3/TRBV12-4 TGTGCCAGCAGCCCGTCCGGGACAGGGGGCGGCTACACCTTC CASSPSGTGGGYTF
TRBJ1-2 TRBD1 . TRBV6-1 TGTGCCAGCAGACCCCTGACAGGGCTGACCAACTATGGCTACACCTTC CASRPLTGLTNYGYTF
TRBJ2-5 TRBD2 few TRBV4-2 TGTGCCAGCAGCCACAATTGGCAGGGCGGGGGAGAGACCCAGTACTTC CASSHNWQGGGETQYF
TRBJ2-6 . few TRBV4-1 TGCGCCAGCCGGAACGGGGAGTCCCCTACCAACGTCCTGACTTTC CASRNGESPTNVLTF
TRBJ2-7 . few TRBV5-1 TGCGCCAGCAGCTCCGGTTCTATCTACGAGCAGTACTTC CASSSGSIYEQYF
TRBJ2-1 TRBD1 . TRBV18 TGTGCCAGCTCGGGACAGGGACGGGGTAATGAGCAGTTCTTC CASSGQGRGNEQFF
TRBJ2-5 . . TRBV3-1 TGTGCCAGCAGCCAACTATTCCCGGAGACCCAGTACTTC CASSQLFPETQYF
TRBJ2-1 . few TRBV4-3 TGCGCCAGCAGCCAAGAATTCCTACGCCAGTCCTACAATGAGCAGTTCTTC CASSQEFLRQSYNEQFF
TRBJ1-2 TRBD1 few TRBV24-1 TGTGCCACCAGGGACAGGGGCTATGGCTACACCTTC CATRDRGYGYTF
TRBJ2-7 TRBD2 many TRBV18 TGTGCCAGCTCACCATCTGGCGGGAGTAGGTACGAGCAGTACTTC CASSPSGGSRYEQYF
TRBJ2-5 TRBD2 many TRBV4-2 TGTGCCAGCAGCCAGGGGGGGGATAAGAACTTC CASSQGGDKNF
TRBJ2-1 . few TRBV10-2 TGCGCCAGCAGTCGTGTCCCCAATGAGCAGTTCTTC CASSRVPNEQFF
TRBJ1-2 TRBD1 many TRBV20-1 TGCAGTGCTAGAGATCGGAAGACAGGGCGAGGCTATGGCTACACCTTC CSARDRKTGRGYGYTF
TRBJ2-7 TRBD2 . TRBV5-6 TGTGCCAGCAGTAGAAGCGGGGGTTTCTCCTACGAGCAGTACTTC CASSRSGGFSYEQYF
TRBJ2-1 . . TRBV6-1 TGTGCCAGCAGCTCACCTATTTCCGGGACCTTCAATGAGCAGTTCTTC CASSSPISGTFNEQFF